The entry below gives a single TCR beta chain sequence along with its context. Its antigen is still unknown. A read error may produce the germline difference seen at one junction end. This sample was included in a study of shared clonotypes between healthy human individuals. General study points: Only blood was sampled, and tissue TCR repertoires likely differ from blood ones. The represented genetic and exposure-history diversity was limited by the small number of donors.

Germline-derived CDR1 and CDR2 are MNHEY and SMNVEV (reference sequence). The CDR3 loop spans 14 amino acids. Each sorted subset replicate got 200 ng genomic DNA, 25,000 to 35,000 genomes. Clones were sequenced by immunoSEQ multiplex PCR, and TCRdb holds only the in-frame ones, with some missing. This table holds around 1.6 million clones, 95% to 99% found once. The J gene is TRBJ2-7, the V gene TRBV27; 9 bases map to TRBD2. This TCR came from a man aged 30 to 45 in good health. Material: naive CD4+ T cells sorted from blood. Subset: CD45RA+ positively selected. The CDR3: CASSRGRDSSEQYF. DNA for the CDR3: TGTGCCAGCAGTCGCGGGAGGGACTCCTCCGAGCAGTACTTC.